The TCR beta chain described here comes from a study of control samples from healthy donors and cancer patients. Measured with immunoSEQ multiplex PCR; TCRdb has only the in-frame clones, and not every one. The sample gives 95,000 to 100,000 clones, about 89% of which show up once; under 10% is in the top ten. The CDR3 length is 14 residues. The V and J ends lost 0 bases and 11 bases respectively, with 19 bases between them. Germline V CDR1 and CDR2: GTSNPN, SVGIG (reference sequence). The sequencing input was blood. The chain uses TRBV30 and TRBJ1-2; D is unresolved. The sequence came from a man aged 30 to 39 in good health. The CDR3 nucleotides are TGTGCCTGGAGTGTACTTAAAACGGACGGTTCGTACACCTTC. Translated: CAWSVLKTDGSYTF.